The rows below give T cell receptor beta chains drawn from one sample of a study of T cells in Graves' hyperthyroidism and ophthalmopathy. TCRdb analysed the multiplex PCR reads with MiXCR anew, one entry per CDR3 protein. The sample carries a few hundred thousand distinct CDR3 sequences, less than 25% recorded once. Sequences were obtained from blood. Receptors originate from a man aged 18-30 years with Graves' hyperthyroidism. Both conserved end residues are part of each CDR3. Each record gives: J gene, V gene, CDR3 protein.

>TRBJ1-5|TRBV6-2/TRBV6-3
CASSYGVEGNQPQHF
>TRBJ1-1|TRBV12-3/TRBV12-4
CASSRQTTMNTEAFF
>TRBJ2-7|TRBV7-6
CASSPGHGNEQYF
>TRBJ1-3|TRBV12-3/TRBV12-4
CASSFWTLSGNTIYF
>TRBJ2-5|TRBV10-3
CASMAGGQETQYF
>TRBJ1-2|TRBV12-5
CASGLVRDGYTF
>TRBJ1-3|TRBV12-3/TRBV12-4
CASIWDGTSGNTIYF
>TRBJ2-7|TRBV6-1
CASRQLTYEQYF
>TRBJ1-1|TRBV20-1
CSAWRSVGTEAFF
>TRBJ2-6|TRBV7-7
CASSLGTPGANVLTF
>TRBJ2-5|TRBV6-2/TRBV6-3
CASSYGGFREETQYF
>TRBJ1-3|TRBV20-1
CSARVGTGAGNTIYF
>TRBJ2-2|TRBV5-1
CASSLFTFPTGELFF
>TRBJ1-2|TRBV11-2
CASSFGGIRGLNYGYTF
>TRBJ2-7|TRBV9
CASSDSTGSYEQYF
>TRBJ1-6|TRBV20-1
CSARPAGTAYNSPLHF
>TRBJ2-7|TRBV24-1
CATSDPKTGAYEQYF
>TRBJ2-5|TRBV4-1
CASSQGQLVYGETQYF
>TRBJ1-1|TRBV12-3/TRBV12-4
CASSRSGTTEAFF
>TRBJ2-7|TRBV28
CASSLTGASTSYEQYF
>TRBJ2-2|TRBV30
CAWSPRGGGGGELFF
>TRBJ1-1|TRBV28
CASSLWRDLNTEAFF
>TRBJ1-1|TRBV28
CATGAGGVGSTDAFF
>TRBJ1-2|TRBV19
CASTSSGSSGGRFNYGYTF
>TRBJ2-5|TRBV20-1
CSARDPWGGLGETQYF
>TRBJ2-5|TRBV20-1
CSARRGPETQYF